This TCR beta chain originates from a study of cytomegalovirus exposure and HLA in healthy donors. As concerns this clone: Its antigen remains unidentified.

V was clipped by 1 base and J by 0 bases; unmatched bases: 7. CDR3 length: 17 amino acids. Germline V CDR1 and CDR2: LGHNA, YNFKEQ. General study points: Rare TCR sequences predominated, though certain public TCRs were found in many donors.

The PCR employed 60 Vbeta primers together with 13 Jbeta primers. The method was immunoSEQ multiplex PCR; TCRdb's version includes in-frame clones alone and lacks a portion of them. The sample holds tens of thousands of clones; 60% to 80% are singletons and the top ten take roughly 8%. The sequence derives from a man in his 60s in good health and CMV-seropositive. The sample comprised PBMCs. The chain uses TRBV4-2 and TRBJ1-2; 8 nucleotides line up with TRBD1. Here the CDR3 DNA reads TGTGCCAGCAGCCAAGCGTCAGGGGGCGTAGCTAACTATGGCTACACCTTC. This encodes CASSQASGGVANYGYTF.